Presented here are 14 T cell receptor beta chains from one specimen sequenced in a study of blood T cells in healthy people across ages. Then a second PCR, running about 6 to 11 cycles, was carried out with a sample-barcoded 5' primer and a J-beta primer mix. TCRdb reprocessed the 5' RACE reads via MiXCR and lists one record per CDR3 protein. This sample has 1.5 million to 2 million distinct CDR3 sequences; 30% to 35% occur once, and the top ten carry over 9%. The sequenced sample consisted of blood. These receptors all stem from a woman aged 25 to 39 in good health.

The chain combines TRBV2 with TRBJ1-2; no clear D gene. Germline CDR1 reads SNHLY; CDR2 reads FYNNEI. The CDR3 runs to 15 residues. V was clipped by 1 base and J by 5 bases, with 14 bases between them. The CDR3 is CASSEVRATAYGYTF. The CDR3 DNA is TGTGCCAGCAGTGAAGTTCGGGCCACGGCGTATGGCTACACCTTC.

The gene calls are TRBV7-6 and TRBJ2-3; 14 nucleotides match TRBD2. J was trimmed by 6 bases and V by 5 bases; bases with no gene match: 10. Germline V gives CDR1 SGHVS, CDR2 FNYEAQ. The CDR3 is 17 amino acids. CDR3 amino acids: CASSPRLAGGLGDTQYF. DNA for the CDR3: TGTGCCAGCAGCCCGCGACTAGCGGGGGGGCTAGGGGATACGCAGTATTTT. Full variable domain (rest looked up from reference TRBV7-6 and TRBJ2-3): GAGVSQSPRYKVTKRGQDVALRCDPISGHVSLYWYRQALGQGPEFLTYFNYEAQQDKSGLPNDRFSAERPEGSISTLTIQRTEQRDSAMYRCASSPRLAGGLGDTQYFGPGTRLTVL.

The chain links TRBV11-1 to TRBJ2-3; 13 nucleotides line up with TRBD2. The germline CDR1 and CDR2 sequences are SGHAT and FQDESV (reference sequence). V shed 5 bases, J shed 0 bases, and the junction held 11 bases outside the gene matches. CDR3 length: 19 residues. The CDR3 nucleotides read TGTGCCAGCAGCCCCGAAGCCGGACTAGCGGGGGTAAGCACAGATACGCAGTATTTT. Its protein product is CASSPEAGLAGVSTDTQYF. Full variable domain (missing parts from reference TRBV11-1 and TRBJ2-3): EAEVAQSPRYKITEKSQAVAFWCDPISGHATLYWYRQILGQGPELLVQFQDESVVDDSQLPKDRFSAERLKGVDSTLKIQPAELGDSAMYLCASSPEAGLAGVSTDTQYFGPGTRLTVL.

This clonotype showed up just a few times. The chain is built from TRBV5-1 and TRBJ2-4; 9 positions match TRBD2. The J call is doubtful: the DNA matches TRBJ2-7 better. CDR1 is SGHRS, CDR2 YFSETQ, per germline. CDR3 length equals 15 residues. The DNA for the CDR3 is TGCGCCAGCAGTTGGGGGACTAGCCAAACGTACGAGCAGTACTTC. This sequence encodes CASSWGTSQTYEQYF.

This clonotype was counted only a few times. V usage is TRBV7-9 and J usage is TRBJ2-1; possible D gene TRBD2, 5 bases. V was cut by 5 bases and J by 0 bases, with 20 bases left in between. The CDR3 is made up of 18 amino acids. Per the germline V gene, CDR1 is SEHNR and CDR2 is FQNEAQ (reference sequence). DNA for the CDR3: TGTGCCAGCAGCCCCCCACTGGGCGAGCGGCCCTCCTACAATGAGCAGTTCTTC. This codes for CASSPPLGERPSYNEQFF.

This chain uses TRBV10-3 with TRBJ2-7; TRBD2 might be the D (7 bases). The CDR3 length is 16 residues. Germline-derived CDR1 and CDR2 are ENHRY and SYGVKD. Trimming cost V 4 bases and J 2 bases, with 18 bases left between them. The CDR3 DNA reads as TGTGCCATCAGTGGGGGAGGGGGGAGCGTAACCTACGAGCAGTACTTC. Amino acid sequence: CAISGGGGSVTYEQYF.

This clonotype appeared a few times. The rearrangement uses TRBV6-1 and TRBJ2-7; D is ambiguous. Germline CDR1 and CDR2: MNHNS and SASEGT. Trimming shortened V by 1 base and J by 3 bases, and 7 bases separated the two germline ends. The CDR3 totals 13 residues. The DNA of the CDR3 is TGTGCCAGCAGTGAAGTAAACCGCTACGAGCAGTACTTC. It translates to CASSEVNRYEQYF.

V usage is TRBV4-1 and J usage is TRBJ2-1, with 9 bases that match TRBD2. The CDR3 extends over 16 amino acids. V dropped 0 bases and J dropped 7; count of bases not matched to a gene: 7. In germline, CDR1 is MGHRA, CDR2 YSYEKL. The CDR3 bases are TGCGCCAGCAGCCAAGAGGGGCTAGCGGGGCATAATGAGCAGTTCTTC. This gives the protein CASSQEGLAGHNEQFF.

This clonotype has just a few counts. The chain links TRBV11-1 to TRBJ2-5, with D maybe TRBD1 (6 bases). CDR1 is SGHAT, CDR2 FQDESV, per germline (reference sequence). V shed 5 bases and J shed 5 bases, with 18 bases lying between them. The CDR3 consists of 15 residues. This chain's CDR3 is CASSRTDSGWETQYF. CDR3 in DNA: TGTGCCAGCAGCCGGACAGATTCGGGTTGGGAGACCCAGTACTTC.

The chain recombines TRBV11-2 with TRBJ2-7; D not resolved. The CDR3 contains 13 residues. Germline V lookup: CDR1 SGHAT, CDR2 FQNNGV. Trimming took off 5 bases at V and 3 bases at J, with 11 bases between the two ends. As DNA, the CDR3 is TGTGCCAGCAGCCTCAGAGAAAACTACGAGCAGTACTTC. It is translated as CASSLRENYEQYF.

Many counts were recorded for this clonotype. This chain joins TRBV29-1 and TRBJ2-3, with 12 bases that match TRBD2. Looked up from germline, CDR1 is SQVTM and CDR2 is ANQGSEA. There are 15 residues in the CDR3. The ends lost 6 bases at V and 3 bases at J; junction bases unmatched: 7. The DNA of the CDR3 is TGCAGCGTGGGTGGACTAGCGGGACTTACAGATACGCAGTATTTT. This codes for CSVGGLAGLTDTQYF.

The CDR3 sequence is CASSPLGDRGYEQYF. DNA for the CDR3: TGCGCCAGCAGCCCACTGGGGGACAGGGGGTACGAGCAGTACTTC. This chain uses TRBV10-2 with TRBJ2-7; 11 bases agree with TRBD1. Unmatched junction bases numbered 8, after V lost 6 bases and J lost 4 bases. The CDR3 is 15 residues long. In germline, CDR1 is WSHSY, CDR2 SAAADI.

V and J are TRBV15 and TRBJ2-7; 7 bases fit TRBD1. Germline lookup yields CDR1 LNHNV and CDR2 YYDKDF (reference sequence). V shed 1 base, J shed 3 bases, and the junction held 6 bases outside the gene matches. This CDR3 has 15 amino acids. The CDR3 DNA follows: TGTGCCACCAGCAGAGCCCACAGGGGTGACTACGAGCAGTACTTC. Its translation is CATSRAHRGDYEQYF. The variable domain in full, completed from reference TRBV15 and TRBJ2-7, reads DAMVIQNPRYQVTQFGKPVTLSCSQTLNHNVMYWYQQKSSQAPKLLFHYYDKDFNNEADTPDNFQSRRPNTSFCFLDIRSPGLGDTAMYLCATSRAHRGDYEQYFGPGTRLTVT.

The J gene is TRBJ2-7, the V gene TRBV28; 9 bases agree with TRBD1. CDR3 length: 15 amino acids. Germline V gene lookup returns CDR1 MDHEN and CDR2 SYDVKM. Unmatched junction bases numbered 10, after V lost 7 bases and J lost 3 bases. CDR3 in DNA: TGTGCCAGCACCTCCGGGACAGGGACGATCTACGAGCAGTACTTC. This sequence encodes CASTSGTGTIYEQYF.